A selection of T cell receptor beta chains follows, all from one sample in a study of kidney transplant recipient with SARS-CoV-2 infection. Via MiXCR, TCRdb re-called the reads, giving one row per CDR3 protein. The profile shows fewer than 250,000 distinct CDR3 sequences, 29% of them singletons. The sequencing here drew on a blood sample, taken at baseline and on roughly day 120 from a kidney transplant recipient. The receptors were gathered from a male patient in his 30s who had COVID-19 and was a kidney transplant recipient. The graft donor may account for some of the T cells. Both conserved end residues are part of each CDR3. A D gene is named only where the DNA matches it firmly. Expanded clones get a size class; other rows say once, few or many, or leave the size out.

size: -; V: TRBV9; D: TRBD1; J: TRBJ1-2; CDR3: CANSGYRGPNYGYTF; DNA: TGTGCCAACAGCGGCTACAGGGGGCCTAACTATGGCTACACCTTC
size: many; V: TRBV4-1; D: -; J: TRBJ2-5; CDR3: CASSQDLRQETQYF; DNA: TGCGCCAGCAGCCAAGATCTCAGGCAAGAGACCCAGTACTTC
size: many; V: TRBV7-6; D: TRBD1; J: TRBJ1-1; CDR3: CASSRGQGGFNTEAFF; DNA: TGTGCCAGCAGCCGAGGACAGGGAGGGTTTAACACTGAAGCTTTCTTT
size: few; V: TRBV30; D: TRBD1; J: TRBJ2-5; CDR3: CAWSEGAGGETQYF; DNA: TGTGCCTGGAGTGAGGGGGCCGGCGGAGAGACCCAGTACTTC
size: -; V: TRBV8-2; D: -; J: TRBJ1-2; CDR3: CGSTLSDSRKTYGYTF; DNA: TGTGGCAGTACGTTAAGTGATAGCCGAAAGACCTATGGCTACACCTTC
size: many; V: TRBV7-2; D: TRBD2; J: TRBJ2-7; CDR3: CASSLRRPSGRLSYEQYF; DNA: TGTGCCAGCAGCTTAAGGAGACCGAGCGGGAGGCTATCCTACGAGCAGTACTTC
size: many; V: TRBV9; D: TRBD1; J: TRBJ2-7; CDR3: CASSEGQGVAYEQYF; DNA: TGTGCCAGCAGTGAGGGACAGGGGGTCGCCTACGAGCAGTACTTC
size: many; V: TRBV27; D: -; J: TRBJ1-1; CDR3: CASSPEGKTVPEAFF; DNA: TGTGCCAGCAGTCCAGAAGGTAAGACGGTCCCTGAAGCTTTCTTT
size: many; V: TRBV27; D: TRBD1; J: TRBJ1-6; CDR3: CATSSGTANSPLHF; DNA: TGTGCCACTTCTTCCGGGACAGCGAATTCACCCCTCCACTTT
size: many; V: TRBV3-1; D: -; J: TRBJ2-5; CDR3: CASSPEGPISFSETQYF; DNA: TGTGCCAGCAGCCCTGAAGGTCCCATTTCTTTCTCTGAGACCCAGTACTTC
size: many; V: TRBV28; D: -; J: TRBJ2-5; CDR3: CASSLDSQEQETQYF; DNA: TGTGCCAGCAGTCTGGACAGCCAGGAGCAAGAGACCCAGTACTTC
size: -; V: TRBV12-3/TRBV12-4; D: -; J: TRBJ1-2; CDR3: CASSVHNSFRKAYGYTF; DNA: TGTGCCAGCAGTGTTCATAACAGCTTCCGAAAGGCCTATGGCTACACCTTC
size: many; V: TRBV6-8; D: -; J: TRBJ1-2; CDR3: CASSVASRSRKTYGYTF; DNA: TGTGCCAGCAGTGTGGCATCACGCTCTAGAAAGACCTATGGCTACACCTTC
size: -; V: TRBV7-3; D: TRBD1; J: TRBJ2-6; CDR3: CAGSSGQGVTGANVLTF; DNA: TGTGCCGGCAGTAGCGGACAGGGGGTAACTGGGGCCAACGTCCTGACTTTC
size: -; V: TRBV28; D: -; J: TRBJ2-7; CDR3: CASSPRPNSYEQYF; DNA: TGTGCCAGCAGTCCCCGACCGAACTCCTACGAGCAGTACTTC
size: many; V: TRBV7-9; D: TRBD1; J: TRBJ1-1; CDR3: CASSSRDREATEAFF; DNA: TGTGCCAGCAGCTCCAGGGACAGGGAGGCCACTGAAGCTTTCTTT
size: few; V: TRBV6-2/TRBV6-3; D: TRBD2; J: TRBJ2-1; CDR3: CASSKTSEGNEQFF; DNA: TGTGCCAGCAGTAAGACTAGCGAGGGGAATGAGCAGTTCTTC
size: -; V: TRBV5-1; D: TRBD1; J: TRBJ2-1; CDR3: CASSLEGQLYNEQFF; DNA: TGCGCCAGCAGCTTGGAGGGACAGCTCTACAATGAGCAGTTCTTC
size: many; V: TRBV28; D: TRBD1; J: TRBJ1-5; CDR3: CASNPTGLGRGPQHF; DNA: TGTGCCAGCAACCCGACAGGGCTGGGTCGTGGGCCCCAGCATTTT
size: many; V: TRBV6-4; D: -; J: TRBJ1-2; CDR3: CASSSSISHGKTYGYTF; DNA: TGTGCCAGCAGTAGTTCGATCTCACACGGAAAGACCTATGGCTACACCTTC
size: many; V: TRBV10-2; D: -; J: TRBJ2-3; CDR3: CASSSDSGSSGTQYF; DNA: TGCGCCAGCAGTTCCGATAGCGGCAGTTCGGGTACGCAGTATTTT
size: few; V: TRBV5-4; D: -; J: TRBJ1-2; CDR3: CASEVRVPGKTYGYTF; DNA: TGTGCCAGCGAAGTGCGCGTACCAGGAAAGACCTATGGCTACACCTTC
size: many; V: TRBV7-4; D: -; J: TRBJ1-2; CDR3: CASSHQTSARKTYGYTF; DNA: TGTGCCAGCAGCCACCAAACTTCAGCTCGAAAGACCTATGGCTACACCTTC
size: many; V: TRBV6-8; D: -; J: TRBJ1-2; CDR3: CASSSEPRSRKTYGYTF; DNA: TGTGCCAGCAGTTCTGAGCCACGCTCTAGAAAGACCTATGGCTACACCTTC
size: many; V: TRBV20-1; D: TRBD1; J: TRBJ1-6; CDR3: CSASPRQGYNSPLHF; DNA: TGCAGTGCTAGTCCCAGACAGGGATATAATTCACCCCTCCACTTT
size: many; V: TRBV20-1; D: TRBD1; J: TRBJ2-1; CDR3: CSAPRTGNEQFF; DNA: TGCAGTGCTCCCCGGACAGGCAATGAGCAGTTCTTC
size: -; V: TRBV5-4; D: -; J: TRBJ1-6; CDR3: CASSLGTNPPLHF; DNA: TGTGCCAGCAGCCTTGGAACTAATCCACCCCTCCACTTT
size: many; V: TRBV6-5; D: -; J: TRBJ2-4; CDR3: CASRQTTGAKNIQYF; DNA: TGTGCCAGCAGGCAGACGACTGGGGCTAAAAACATTCAGTACTTC
size: many; V: TRBV27; D: -; J: TRBJ1-2; CDR3: CASSLRGQLNYGYTF; DNA: TGTGCCAGCAGTTTAAGAGGACAGCTTAACTATGGCTACACCTTC
size: many; V: TRBV29-1; D: -; J: TRBJ1-1; CDR3: CSVTGLTEAFF; DNA: TGCAGCGTTACAGGGCTCACTGAAGCTTTCTTT
size: many; V: TRBV11-3; D: TRBD2; J: TRBJ2-7; CDR3: CASSGLAGDEQYF; DNA: TGTGCCAGCAGCGGATTAGCGGGAGATGAGCAGTACTTC
size: many; V: TRBV5-1; D: -; J: TRBJ1-2; CDR3: CASPRQSVRKTYGYTF; DNA: TGCGCCAGCCCCCGACAATCGGTTCGAAAGACCTATGGCTACACCTTC
size: many; V: TRBV10-2; D: -; J: TRBJ1-2; CDR3: CASSCSCTSRKTYGYTF; DNA: TGCGCCAGCAGTTGTTCGTGCACTTCTAGAAAGACCTATGGCTACACCTTC
size: many; V: TRBV28; D: -; J: TRBJ2-1; CDR3: CASSLVYNEQFF; DNA: TGTGCCAGCAGTTTAGTGTACAATGAGCAGTTCTTC
size: many; V: TRBV3-1; D: -; J: TRBJ2-2; CDR3: CASSVTHPISGLTGELFF; DNA: TGTGCCAGCAGCGTTACACATCCCATTTCAGGCTTGACCGGGGAGCTGTTTTTT
size: many; V: TRBV2; D: -; J: TRBJ1-2; CDR3: CASAARNYGYTF; DNA: TGTGCCAGCGCCGCTAGAAACTATGGCTACACCTTC
size: many; V: TRBV2; D: -; J: TRBJ1-4; CDR3: CASRNPVTAGEKLFF; DNA: TGTGCCAGCAGGAATCCGGTCACGGCAGGTGAAAAACTGTTTTTT
size: many; V: TRBV4-2; D: -; J: TRBJ1-3; CDR3: CASSPGEPYSGNTIYF; DNA: TGTGCCAGCAGCCCGGGGGAGCCCTACTCTGGAAACACCATATATTTT
size: many; V: TRBV3-1; D: -; J: TRBJ2-2; CDR3: CASSIFTPISGLTGELFF; DNA: TGTGCCAGCAGCATATTCACTCCCATTTCAGGCTTGACCGGGGAGCTGTTTTTT
size: many; V: TRBV24-1; D: -; J: TRBJ1-5; CDR3: CATSLQGGNQPQHF; DNA: TGTGCCACCAGTCTCCAGGGTGGCAATCAGCCCCAGCATTTT
size: many; V: TRBV11-2; D: -; J: TRBJ2-7; CDR3: CASIVLYRVYEQYF; DNA: TGTGCCAGCATCGTTCTATACAGGGTCTACGAGCAGTACTTC